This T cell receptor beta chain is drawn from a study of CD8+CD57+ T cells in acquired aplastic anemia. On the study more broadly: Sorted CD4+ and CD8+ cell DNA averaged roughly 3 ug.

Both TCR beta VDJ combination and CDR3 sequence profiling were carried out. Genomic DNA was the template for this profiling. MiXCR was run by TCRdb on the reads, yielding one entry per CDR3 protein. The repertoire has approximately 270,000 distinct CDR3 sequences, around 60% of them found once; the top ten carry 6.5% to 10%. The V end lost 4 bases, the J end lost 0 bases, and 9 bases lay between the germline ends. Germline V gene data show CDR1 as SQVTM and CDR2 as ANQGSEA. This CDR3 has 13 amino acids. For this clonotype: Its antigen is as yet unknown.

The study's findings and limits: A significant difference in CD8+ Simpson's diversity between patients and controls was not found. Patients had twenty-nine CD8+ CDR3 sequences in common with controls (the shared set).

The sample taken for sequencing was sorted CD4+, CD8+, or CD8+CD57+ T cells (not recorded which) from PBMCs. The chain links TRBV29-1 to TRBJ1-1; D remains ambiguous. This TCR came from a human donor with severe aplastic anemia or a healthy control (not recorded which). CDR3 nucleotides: TGCAGCGTTGGTGCGGGGATGAACACTGAAGCTTTCTTT. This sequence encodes CSVGAGMNTEAFF. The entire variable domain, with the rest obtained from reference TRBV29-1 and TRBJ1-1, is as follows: SAVISQKPSRDICQRGTSLTIQCQVDSQVTMMFWYRQQPGQSLTLIATANQGSEATYESGFVIDKFPISRPNLTFSTLTVSNMSPEDSSIYLCSVGAGMNTEAFFGQGTRLTVV.